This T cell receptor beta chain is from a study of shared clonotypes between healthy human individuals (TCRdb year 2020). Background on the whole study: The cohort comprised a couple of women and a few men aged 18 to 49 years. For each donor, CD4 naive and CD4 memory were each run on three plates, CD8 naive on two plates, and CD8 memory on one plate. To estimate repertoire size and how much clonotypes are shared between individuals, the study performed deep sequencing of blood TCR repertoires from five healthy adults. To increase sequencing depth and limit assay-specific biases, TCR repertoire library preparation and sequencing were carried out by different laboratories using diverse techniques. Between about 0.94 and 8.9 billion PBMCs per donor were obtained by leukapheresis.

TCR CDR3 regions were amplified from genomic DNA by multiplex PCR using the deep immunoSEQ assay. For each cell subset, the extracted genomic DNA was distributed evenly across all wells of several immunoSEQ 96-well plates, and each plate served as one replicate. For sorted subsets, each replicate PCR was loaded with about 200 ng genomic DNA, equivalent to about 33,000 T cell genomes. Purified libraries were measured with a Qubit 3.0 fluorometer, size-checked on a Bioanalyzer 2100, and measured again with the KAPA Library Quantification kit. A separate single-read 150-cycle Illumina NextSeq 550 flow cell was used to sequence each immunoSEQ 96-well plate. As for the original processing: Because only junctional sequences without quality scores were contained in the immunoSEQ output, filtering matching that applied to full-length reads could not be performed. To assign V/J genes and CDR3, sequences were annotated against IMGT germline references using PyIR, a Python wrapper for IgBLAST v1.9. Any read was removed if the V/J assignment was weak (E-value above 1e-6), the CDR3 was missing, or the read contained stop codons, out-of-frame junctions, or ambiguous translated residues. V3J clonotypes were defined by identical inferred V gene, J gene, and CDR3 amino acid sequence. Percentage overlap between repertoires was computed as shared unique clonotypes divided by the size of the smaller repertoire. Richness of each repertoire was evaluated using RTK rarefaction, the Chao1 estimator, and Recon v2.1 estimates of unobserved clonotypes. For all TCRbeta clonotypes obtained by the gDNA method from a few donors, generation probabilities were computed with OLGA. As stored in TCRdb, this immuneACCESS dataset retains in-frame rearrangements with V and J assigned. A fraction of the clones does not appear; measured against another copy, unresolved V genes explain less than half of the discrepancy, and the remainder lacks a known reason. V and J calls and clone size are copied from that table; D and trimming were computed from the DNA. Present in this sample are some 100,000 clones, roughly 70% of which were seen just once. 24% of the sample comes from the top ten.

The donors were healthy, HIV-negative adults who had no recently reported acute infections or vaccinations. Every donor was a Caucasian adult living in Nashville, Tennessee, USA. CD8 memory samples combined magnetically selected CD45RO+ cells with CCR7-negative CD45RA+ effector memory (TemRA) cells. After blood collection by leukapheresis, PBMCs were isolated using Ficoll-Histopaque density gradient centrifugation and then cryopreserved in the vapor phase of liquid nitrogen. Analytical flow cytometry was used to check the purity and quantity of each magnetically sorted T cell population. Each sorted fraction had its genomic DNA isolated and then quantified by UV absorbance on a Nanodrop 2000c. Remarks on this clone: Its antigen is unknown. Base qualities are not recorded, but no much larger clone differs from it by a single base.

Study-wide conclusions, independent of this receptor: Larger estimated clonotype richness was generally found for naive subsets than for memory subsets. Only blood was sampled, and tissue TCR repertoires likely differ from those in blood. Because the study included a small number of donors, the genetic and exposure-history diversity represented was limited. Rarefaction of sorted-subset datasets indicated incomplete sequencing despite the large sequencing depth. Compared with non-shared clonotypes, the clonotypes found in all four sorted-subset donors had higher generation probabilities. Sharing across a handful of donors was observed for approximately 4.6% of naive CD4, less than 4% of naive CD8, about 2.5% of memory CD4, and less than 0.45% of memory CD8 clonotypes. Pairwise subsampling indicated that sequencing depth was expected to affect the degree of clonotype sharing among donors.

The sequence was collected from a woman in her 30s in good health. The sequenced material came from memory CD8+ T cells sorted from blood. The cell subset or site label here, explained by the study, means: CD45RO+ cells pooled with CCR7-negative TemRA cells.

The CDR3 corresponds to CASSHRPQPSTDTQYF. The DNA sequence follows: TGTGCCAGCAGCCACCGCCCCCAGCCGAGCACAGATACGCAGTATTTT. The chain couples TRBV7-2 to TRBJ2-3; confidence is insufficient to name the D gene. Measured from the cysteine to the phenylalanine, the CDR3 is 16 residues long. Here the CDR3 DNA is all that survives: 48 bases in frame from base 1. Taken from the germline V gene, the CDR1 and CDR2 loops are SGHTA and FQGNSA. Between the V and J ends, shortened by 5 bases and 0 bases respectively, the junction contains 15 bases.